The 28 T cell receptor beta chains in this list originate from one sample, sequenced in a study of shared clonotypes between healthy human individuals. Libraries were prepared by immunoSEQ multiplex PCR; TCRdb keeps only in-frame clonotypes and omits some of them. The sample has around 550,000 clones, approximately 95% seen once; the top ten hold approximately 0.11%. The naive CD8 population came from CD45RO-negative cells selected for CCR7, without terminally differentiated effector memory CD45RA+ cells. The sequencing sample was made of naive CD8+ T cells sorted from blood. The source of these receptors is a young woman in good health.

The chain combines TRBV12-5 with TRBJ2-3; D gene uncertain. The germline V gene has CDR1 LGHNT and CDR2 FRNRAP. The ends were cut back, 2 bases at V and 4 bases at J, with 7 bases in the middle. The CDR3 has 13 amino acids. CDR3 DNA: TGTGCTAGTGGTTTGAGTAGGGCAGATACGCAGTATTTT. It codes for CASGLSRADTQYF.

The gene calls are TRBV19 and TRBJ2-1, with 9 bases lining up with TRBD1. The trim removed 5 bases at V and 8 bases at J, leaving 10 bases unmatched. The germline gives CDR1 LNHDA, CDR2 SQIVND (reference sequence). This CDR3 is built from 15 residues. Written as DNA, the CDR3 is TGTGCCAGTAGTTGGGTACAGGGGGCGCGGGATGAGCAGTTCTTC. As protein: CASSWVQGARDEQFF.

This clone showed up just once. The CDR3 region has the DNA TGCGCCAGCAGCCAAGGCCGGGGGAGCTCCTACGAGCAGTACTTC. Translating gives CASSQGRGSSYEQYF. This chain links TRBV4-1 with TRBJ2-7; perhaps TRBD2 as D (6 bases). Trimming shortened V by 1 base and J by 0 bases, and 10 bases separated the two germline ends. This CDR3 spans 15 amino acids. Germline CDR1 MGHRA, CDR2 YSYEKL.

The chain links TRBV27 to TRBJ2-7; 12 bases match TRBD1. The V gene end was trimmed by 1 base and the J gene end by 5 bases; junction bases not matched to a gene: 3. This CDR3 is built from 15 residues. Germline assignment: CDR1 MNHEY and CDR2 SMNVEV (reference sequence). CDR3 coding DNA: TGTGCCAGCAGTTTATACGGGACAGGGGGCGACGAGCAGTACTTC. As protein: CASSLYGTGGDEQYF.

The chain recombines TRBV27 with TRBJ2-7; D is possibly TRBD1 (6 bases). Germline values: CDR1 MNHEY, CDR2 SMNVEV (reference sequence). The V end was cut by 6 bases, the J end by 0 bases, with 18 bases between. This CDR3 contains 16 residues. The DNA of the CDR3 is TGTGCCAGCAGCCTAAACTCAGGACAGATCTCCTACGAGCAGTACTTC. Translation: CASSLNSGQISYEQYF.

J is TRBJ1-1 and V is TRBV28, with D maybe TRBD1 (6 bases). The CDR3 is 15 amino acids. V gave up 7 bases and J gave up 4 bases, with 19 bases separating them. Germline V gene data show CDR1 as MDHEN and CDR2 as SYDVKM. The CDR3 sequence: CASTLPDSGGTEAFF. In DNA, the CDR3 is TGTGCCAGCACCCTTCCGGACAGCGGGGGCACTGAAGCTTTCTTT.

This chain uses TRBV14 with TRBJ2-1, with 10 bases matching TRBD2. This CDR3 is built from 19 residues. V dropped 2 bases and J dropped 4; count of bases not matched to a gene: 14. Germline CDR1 and CDR2: SGHDN and FVKESK. The CDR3 DNA follows: TGTGCCAGCAGCCAATTCTCGCCCTGGGAGCGGGAGGGATACAATGAGCAGTTCTTC. This gives the protein CASSQFSPWEREGYNEQFF.

This clone was recorded only once. The J gene is TRBJ1-2, the V gene TRBV7-9; D remains ambiguous. V lost 1 base and J lost 2, with 2 bases in between. CDR1 and CDR2 from the germline V gene are SEHNR and FQNEAQ (reference sequence). The CDR3 contains 12 residues. The CDR3 protein is CASSLVNYGYTF. The CDR3 DNA follows: TGTGCCAGCAGCTTAGTCAACTATGGCTACACCTTC.

This sequence joins TRBV18 and TRBJ2-5; 12 nucleotides align to TRBD1. The V gene end was trimmed by 4 bases and the J gene end by 2 bases; junction bases not matched to a gene: 11. The CDR3 spans 18 residues. CDR1 and CDR2 from the germline V gene are KGHSH and LQKENI. This CDR3 is CASSLPMGQGARQETQYF. As DNA, the CDR3 is TGTGCCAGCTCACTTCCTATGGGACAGGGGGCGAGGCAAGAGACCCAGTACTTC.

This chain's CDR3 is CASSLRQRSNTGELFF. Written as DNA, the CDR3 is TGTGCCAGCAGCTTAAGGCAAAGATCGAACACCGGGGAGCTGTTTTTT. This chain joins TRBV7-9 and TRBJ2-2, with D unclear. The CDR3 consists of 16 residues. Trimming shortened V by 2 bases and J by 0 bases, and 10 bases separated the two germline ends. Germline values: CDR1 SEHNR, CDR2 FQNEAQ (reference sequence).

The rearrangement links TRBV11-2 to TRBJ2-5; D is possibly TRBD1 (5 bases). The V gene lost 6 bases and the J gene lost 1 base, with 6 bases spanning the gap. The germline V gene has CDR1 SGHAT and CDR2 FQNNGV. CDR3 length: 12 residues. CDR3 bases: TGTGCCAGCAGGGACATCCAAGAGACCCAGTACTTC. Its protein is CASRDIQETQYF. Full variable domain (missing parts from reference TRBV11-2 and TRBJ2-5): EAGVAQSPRYKIIEKRQSVAFWCNPISGHATLYWYQQILGQGPKLLIQFQNNGVVDDSQLPKDRFSAERLKGVDSTLKIQPAKLEDSAVYLCASRDIQETQYFGPGTRLLVL.

This chain connects TRBV7-9 to TRBJ2-1; D may be TRBD2 (7 bases). Germline V gene sequence: CDR1 SEHNR, CDR2 FQNEAQ (reference sequence). Trimming left V 1 base short and J 7 bases short, with 14 bases between. The length of the CDR3 is 15 residues. The DNA of the CDR3 is TGTGCCAGCAGCTTAGGGCAGGGGAGGGAAAATGAGCAGTTCTTC. Protein: CASSLGQGRENEQFF. Filled out from reference TRBV7-9 and TRBJ2-1, the complete variable domain reads DTGVSQNPRHKITKRGQNVTFRCDPISEHNRLYWYRQTLGQGPEFLTYFQNEAQLEKSRLLSDRFSAERPKGSFSTLEIQRTEQGDSAMYLCASSLGQGRENEQFFGPGTRLTVL.

V is TRBV28 and J is TRBJ1-5; no reliable D call. V was cut by 3 bases and J by 3 bases, with 9 bases left in between. In germline, CDR1 is MDHEN, CDR2 SYDVKM. The CDR3 length is 14 residues. CDR3 sequence (DNA): TGTGCCAGCAGTTTTCCCCATTACAATCAGCCCCAGCATTTT. Encoded protein: CASSFPHYNQPQHF. The whole variable domain, filled in from reference TRBV28 and TRBJ1-5, reads DVKVTQSSRYLVKRTGEKVFLECVQDMDHENMFWYRQDPGLGLRLIYFSYDVKMKEKGDIPEGYSVSREKKERFSLILESASTNQTSMYLCASSFPHYNQPQHFGDGTRLSIL.

The chain has TRBV6-5 and TRBJ2-7; 12 bases map to TRBD2. Germline CDR1 and CDR2: MNHEY and SVGAGI. The CDR3 runs 14 residues. The V gene end was trimmed by 5 bases and the J gene end by 4 bases; junction bases not matched to a gene: 3. The CDR3 here is CASSPLAGGYEQYF. CDR3 nucleotides: TGTGCCAGCAGTCCTCTAGCGGGAGGGTACGAGCAGTACTTC.

The genes are TRBV13 and TRBJ2-2; TRBD1 matches at 8 bases. Germline lookup yields CDR1 PRHDT and CDR2 FYEKMQ (reference sequence). The CDR3 spans 15 residues. With V trimmed by 4 bases and J by 4 bases, 5 bases remained unmatched. CDR3 protein: CASSSGQVFTGELFF. CDR3 bases: TGTGCCAGCAGCTCGGGACAGGTTTTCACCGGGGAGCTGTTTTTT.

The chain uses TRBV7-9 and TRBJ2-5; TRBD2 aligns across 11 bases. Near its end, the DNA agrees better with TRBJ2-7, so the J call may be wrong. The CDR3 contains 13 residues. CDR1 and CDR2 from the germline V gene are SEHNR and FQNEAQ (reference sequence). CDR3 sequence: CASSGLAGYEQYF. DNA for the CDR3: TGTGCCAGCTCCGGACTAGCGGGTTACGAGCAGTACTTC.

This clone was recorded a few times. The chain joins TRBV6-5 to TRBJ2-7, with D possibly being TRBD2 (5 bases). Germline-derived CDR1 and CDR2 are MNHEY and SVGAGI. This CDR3 has 12 amino acids. Trimming took off 4 bases at V and 5 bases at J, with 9 bases between the two ends. In nucleotides, the CDR3 is TGTGCCAGCAGTTCATACGGGAACGAGCAGTACTTC. Protein sequence: CASSSYGNEQYF.

CDR3 sequence: CASSLAGLSTDTQYF. DNA of the CDR3: TGTGCCAGCAGCCTAGCGGGACTTAGCACAGATACGCAGTATTTT. V gene TRBV6-1 combines with J gene TRBJ2-3; 9 bases align to TRBD2. The CDR3 covers 15 residues. Trimming cost V 6 bases and J 0 bases; bases outside gene matches: 4. The germline V gene has CDR1 MNHNS and CDR2 SASEGT.

The rearrangement uses TRBV27 and TRBJ2-7, with a tentative D call TRBD2 (6 bases). The CDR3 totals 15 residues. CDR1 and CDR2 (germline): MNHEY, SMNVEV (reference sequence). V shed 0 bases and J shed 0 bases, with 9 bases lying between them. CDR3 residues: CASSLSRGISYEQYF. The DNA of the CDR3 is TGTGCCAGCAGTTTATCGCGGGGTATCTCCTACGAGCAGTACTTC.

The chain couples TRBV7-9 to TRBJ1-2; D not resolved. V lost 4 bases to trimming and J lost 0 bases, with 15 bases between them. The germline V gene encodes CDR1 SEHNR and CDR2 FQNEAQ (reference sequence). The CDR3 extends over 16 amino acids. The CDR3: CASSSRLEGTNYGYTF. The CDR3 DNA reads as TGTGCCAGCAGCTCACGCCTCGAGGGTACTAACTATGGCTACACCTTC.

The gene calls are TRBV27 and TRBJ2-7, with 8 positions matching TRBD2. Germline V gene lookup returns CDR1 MNHEY and CDR2 SMNVEV (reference sequence). After removal of 6 bases from V and 0 bases from J, the junction contained 4 bases not matched to a gene. This CDR3 comprises 14 residues. CDR3 region: CASSITSGSYEQYF. CDR3 nucleotides: TGTGCCAGCAGCATCACTAGCGGCTCCTACGAGCAGTACTTC.

The gene calls are TRBV2 and TRBJ2-7, with TRBD1 matching 9 bases. Germline V lookup: CDR1 SNHLY, CDR2 FYNNEI. The trim removed 7 bases at V and 7 bases at J, leaving 8 bases unmatched. The CDR3 contains 13 residues. CDR3: CASTPGGTGEQYF. In DNA form, the CDR3 reads TGTGCCAGCACCCCCGGTGGGACAGGGGAGCAGTACTTC.

This clone was detected once. The V and J genes are TRBV15 and TRBJ1-5; D unresolved. V lost 4 bases, J lost 5 bases, and 12 bases lay in between. Per the germline V gene, CDR1 is LNHNV and CDR2 is YYDKDF (reference sequence). The CDR3 sequence is 14 residues long. Written as DNA, the CDR3 is TGTGCCACCAGCAAGAGGGCGATCGATCAGCCCCAGCATTTT. It codes for CATSKRAIDQPQHF.

The chain links TRBV7-6 to TRBJ2-7, with D hard to call. Trimming took 0 bases from V and 5 from J, leaving 8 bases between them. This CDR3 has 13 amino acids. The V gene's germline CDR1 is SGHVS and CDR2 FNYEAQ. CDR3 residues: CASSLAKVNEQYF. The CDR3 region has the DNA TGTGCCAGCAGCTTAGCGAAGGTGAACGAGCAGTACTTC.

The rearrangement joins TRBV9 to TRBJ2-7; D is unclear. Between the trimmed V and J ends, which lost 4 bases and 0 bases, there was a span of 8 bases. CDR3 length equals 13 residues. Germline CDR1 is SGDLS and CDR2 is YYNGEE. The CDR3 protein is CASSPNSSYEQYF. The CDR3 bases are TGTGCCAGCAGCCCAAATAGCTCCTACGAGCAGTACTTC.

The chain has TRBV11-2 and TRBJ1-1; D ambiguous. Trimming removed 2 bases at V and 2 bases at J, with 6 bases between. This CDR3 spans 13 amino acids. Germline-derived CDR1 and CDR2 are SGHAT and FQNNGV. CDR3 loop: CASSLNTNTEAFF. CDR3 DNA: TGTGCCAGCAGCTTAAACACCAACACTGAAGCTTTCTTT.

This chain connects TRBV5-1 to TRBJ2-7; 9 bases line up with TRBD1. Trimming at V came to 6 bases and at J to 0 bases, leaving 4 bases not matched to a gene. CDR3 length equals 14 residues. Germline CDR1 reads SGHRS; CDR2 reads YFSETQ. The CDR3 DNA sequence: TGCGCCAGCAACCAGGACAGGGGCTCCTACGAGCAGTACTTC. This gives the protein CASNQDRGSYEQYF.

V usage is TRBV19 and J usage is TRBJ2-7, with D possibly being TRBD1 or TRBD2 (6 bases each). V dropped 5 bases and J dropped 6 bases, with 17 bases sitting between them. The V gene's germline CDR1 is LNHDA and CDR2 SQIVND (reference sequence). The CDR3 is 14 residues long. CDR3 amino acids: CASSPGAPTAEQYF. In DNA, the CDR3 is TGTGCCAGTAGTCCGGGGGCCCCAACCGCCGAGCAGTACTTC.